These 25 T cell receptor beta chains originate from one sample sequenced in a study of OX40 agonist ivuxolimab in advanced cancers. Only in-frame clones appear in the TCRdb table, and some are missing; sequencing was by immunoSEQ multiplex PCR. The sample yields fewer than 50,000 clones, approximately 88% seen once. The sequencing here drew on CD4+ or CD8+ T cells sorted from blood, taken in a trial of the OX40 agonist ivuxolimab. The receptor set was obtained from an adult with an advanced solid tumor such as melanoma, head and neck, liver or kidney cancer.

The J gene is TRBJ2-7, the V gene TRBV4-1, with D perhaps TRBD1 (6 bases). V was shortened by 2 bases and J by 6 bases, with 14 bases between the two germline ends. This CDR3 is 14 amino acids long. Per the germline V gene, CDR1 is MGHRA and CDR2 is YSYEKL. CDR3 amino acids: CASSQWGHSLEQYF. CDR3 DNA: TGCGCCAGCAGCCAATGGGGACACTCCCTCGAGCAGTACTTC.

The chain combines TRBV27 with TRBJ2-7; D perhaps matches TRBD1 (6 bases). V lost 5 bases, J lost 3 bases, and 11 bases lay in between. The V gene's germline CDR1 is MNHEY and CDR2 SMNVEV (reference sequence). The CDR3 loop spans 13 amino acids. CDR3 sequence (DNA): TGTGCCAGCAGTCCGGACAGTGACTACGAGCAGTACTTC. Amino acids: CASSPDSDYEQYF.

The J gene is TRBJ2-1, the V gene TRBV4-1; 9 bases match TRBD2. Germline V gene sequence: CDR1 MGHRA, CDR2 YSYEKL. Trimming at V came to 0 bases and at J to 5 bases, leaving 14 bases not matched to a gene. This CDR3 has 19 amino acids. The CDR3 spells CASSQDLSVWASGNNEQFF. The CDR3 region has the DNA TGCGCCAGCAGCCAAGACCTCAGTGTATGGGCTAGCGGGAACAATGAGCAGTTCTTC.

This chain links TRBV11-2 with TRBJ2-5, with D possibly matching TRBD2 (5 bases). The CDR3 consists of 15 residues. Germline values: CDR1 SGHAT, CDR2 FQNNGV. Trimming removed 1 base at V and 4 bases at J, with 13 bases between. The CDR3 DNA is TGTGCCAGCAGCTTAGGCCTGAGAGGGCGAGAGACCCAGTACTTC. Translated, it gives CASSLGLRGRETQYF.

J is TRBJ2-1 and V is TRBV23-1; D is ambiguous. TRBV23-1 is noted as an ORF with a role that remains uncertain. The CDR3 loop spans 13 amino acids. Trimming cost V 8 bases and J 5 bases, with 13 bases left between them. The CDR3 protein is CASGLDHNNEQFF. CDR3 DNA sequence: TGCGCCAGCGGTCTGGACCATAACAATGAGCAGTTCTTC.

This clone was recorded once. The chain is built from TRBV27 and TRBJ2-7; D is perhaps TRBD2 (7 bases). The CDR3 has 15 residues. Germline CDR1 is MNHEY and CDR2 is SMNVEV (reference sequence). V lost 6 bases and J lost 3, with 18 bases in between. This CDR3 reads CASSWGAGAVYEQYF. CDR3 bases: TGTGCCAGCAGCTGGGGGGCGGGGGCGGTCTACGAGCAGTACTTC.

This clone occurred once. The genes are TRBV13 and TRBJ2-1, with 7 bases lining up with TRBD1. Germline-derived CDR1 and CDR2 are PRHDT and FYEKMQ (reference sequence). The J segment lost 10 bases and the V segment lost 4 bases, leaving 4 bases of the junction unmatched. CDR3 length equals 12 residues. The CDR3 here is CASSSTGQEQFF. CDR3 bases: TGTGCCAGCAGCTCCACGGGACAGGAGCAGTTCTTC.

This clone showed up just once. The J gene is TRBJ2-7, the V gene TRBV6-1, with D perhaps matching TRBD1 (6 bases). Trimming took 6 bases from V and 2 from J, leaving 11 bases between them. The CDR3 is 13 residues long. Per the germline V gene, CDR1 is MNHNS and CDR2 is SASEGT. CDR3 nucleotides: TGTGCCAGCAGGTGGACAGACACCTACGAGCAGTACTTC. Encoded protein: CASRWTDTYEQYF.

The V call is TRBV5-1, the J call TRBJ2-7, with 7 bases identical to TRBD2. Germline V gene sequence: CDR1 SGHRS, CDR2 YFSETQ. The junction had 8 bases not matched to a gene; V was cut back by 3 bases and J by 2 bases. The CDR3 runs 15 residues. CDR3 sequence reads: CASSSLARGPYEQYF. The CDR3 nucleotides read TGCGCCAGCAGCTCACTAGCGAGGGGTCCCTACGAGCAGTACTTC.

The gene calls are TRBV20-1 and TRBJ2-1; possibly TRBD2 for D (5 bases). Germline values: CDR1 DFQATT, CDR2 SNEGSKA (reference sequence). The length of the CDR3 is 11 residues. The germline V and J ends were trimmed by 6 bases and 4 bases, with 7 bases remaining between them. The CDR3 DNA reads TGCAGTGCGTTAGCGTACAATGAGCAGTTCTTC. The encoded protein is CSALAYNEQFF.

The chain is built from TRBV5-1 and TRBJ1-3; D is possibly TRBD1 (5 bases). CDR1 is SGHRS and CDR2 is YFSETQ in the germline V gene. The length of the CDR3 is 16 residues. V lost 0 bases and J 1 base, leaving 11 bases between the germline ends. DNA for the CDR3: TGCGCCAGCAGCTTGGCCGGGACCGAATCTGGAAACACCATATATTTT. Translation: CASSLAGTESGNTIYF.

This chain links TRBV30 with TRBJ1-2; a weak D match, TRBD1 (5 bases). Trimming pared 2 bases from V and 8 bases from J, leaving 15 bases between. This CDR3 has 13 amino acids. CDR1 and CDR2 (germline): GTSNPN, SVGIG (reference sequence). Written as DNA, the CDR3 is TGTGCCTGGAGTCTCGGGGGTGGACTCGGCTACACCTTC. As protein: CAWSLGGGLGYTF.

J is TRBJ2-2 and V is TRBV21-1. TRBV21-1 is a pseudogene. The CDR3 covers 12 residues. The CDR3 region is CASFRTRGELFF. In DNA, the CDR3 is TGTGCCAGCTTCAGGACCCGAGGGGAGCTGTTTTTT.

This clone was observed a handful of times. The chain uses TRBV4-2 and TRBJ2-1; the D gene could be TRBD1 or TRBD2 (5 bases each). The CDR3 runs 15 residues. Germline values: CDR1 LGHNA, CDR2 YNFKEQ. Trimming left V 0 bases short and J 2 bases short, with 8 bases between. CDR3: CASSQDRGAYNEQFF. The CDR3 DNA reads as TGTGCCAGCAGCCAAGATCGAGGGGCCTACAATGAGCAGTTCTTC.

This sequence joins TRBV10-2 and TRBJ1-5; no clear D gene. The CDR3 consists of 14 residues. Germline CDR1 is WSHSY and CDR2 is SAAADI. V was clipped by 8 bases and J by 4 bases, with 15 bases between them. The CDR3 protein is CASFSGEWNQPQHF. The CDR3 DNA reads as TGCGCCAGCTTCAGTGGGGAGTGGAATCAGCCCCAGCATTTT.

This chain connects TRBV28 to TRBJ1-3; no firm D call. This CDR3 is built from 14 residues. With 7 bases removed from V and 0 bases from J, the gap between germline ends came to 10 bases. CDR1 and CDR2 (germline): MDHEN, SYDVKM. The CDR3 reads CASTPLGSGNTIYF. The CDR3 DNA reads TGTGCCAGCACCCCGTTAGGCTCTGGAAACACCATATATTTT.

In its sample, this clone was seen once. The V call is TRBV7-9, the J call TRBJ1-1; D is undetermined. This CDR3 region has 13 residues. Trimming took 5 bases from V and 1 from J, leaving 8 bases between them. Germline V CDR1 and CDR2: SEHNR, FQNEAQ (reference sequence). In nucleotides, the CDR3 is TGTGCCAGCAGCCAAGGGTCGAACACTGAAGCTTTCTTT. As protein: CASSQGSNTEAFF.

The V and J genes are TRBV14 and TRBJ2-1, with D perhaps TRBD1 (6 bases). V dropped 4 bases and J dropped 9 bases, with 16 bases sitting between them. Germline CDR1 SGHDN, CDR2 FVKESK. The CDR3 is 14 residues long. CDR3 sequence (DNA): TGTGCCAGCAGCCGATACGGACAGCCTCGTGAGCAGTTCTTC. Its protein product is CASSRYGQPREQFF.

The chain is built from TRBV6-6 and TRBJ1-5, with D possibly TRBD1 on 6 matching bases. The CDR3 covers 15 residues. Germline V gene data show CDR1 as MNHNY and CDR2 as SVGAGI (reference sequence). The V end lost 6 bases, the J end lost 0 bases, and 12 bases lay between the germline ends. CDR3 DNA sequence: TGTGCCAGCAGAAGAAGGGGGGGTAGCAATCAGCCCCAGCATTTT. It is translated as CASRRRGGSNQPQHF.

The CDR3 protein is CATSRGGENTEAFF. The CDR3 DNA is TGTGCCACCAGCAGAGGCGGTGAGAACACTGAAGCTTTCTTT. The chain is built from TRBV15 and TRBJ1-1, with D hard to call. The CDR3 is 14 amino acids. Trimming pared 1 base from V and 1 base from J, leaving 7 bases between. Germline lookup yields CDR1 LNHNV and CDR2 YYDKDF (reference sequence). Full variable domain (rest looked up from reference TRBV15 and TRBJ1-1): DAMVIQNPRYQVTQFGKPVTLSCSQTLNHNVMYWYQQKSSQAPKLLFHYYDKDFNNEADTPDNFQSRRPNTSFCFLDIRSPGLGDTAMYLCATSRGGENTEAFFGQGTRLTVV.

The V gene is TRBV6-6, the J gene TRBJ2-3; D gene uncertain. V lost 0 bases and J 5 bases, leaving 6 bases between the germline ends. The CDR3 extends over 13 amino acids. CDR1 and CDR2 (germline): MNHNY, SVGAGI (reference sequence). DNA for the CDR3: TGTGCCAGCAGTTACTCCCCTGGAGATACGCAGTATTTT. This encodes CASSYSPGDTQYF.

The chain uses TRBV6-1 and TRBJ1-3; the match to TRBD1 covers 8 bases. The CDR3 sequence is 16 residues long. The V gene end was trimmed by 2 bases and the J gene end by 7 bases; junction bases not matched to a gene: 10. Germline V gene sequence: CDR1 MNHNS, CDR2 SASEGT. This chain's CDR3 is CASSERQGKERNTIYF. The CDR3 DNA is TGTGCCAGCAGTGAACGACAGGGGAAAGAGAGGAACACCATATATTTT.

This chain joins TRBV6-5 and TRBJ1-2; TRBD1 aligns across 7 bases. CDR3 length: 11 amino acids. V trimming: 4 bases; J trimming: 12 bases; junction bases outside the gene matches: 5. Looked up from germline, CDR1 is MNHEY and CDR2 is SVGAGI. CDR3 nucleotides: TGTGCCAGCAGTTCAGGACAGGAGGACACCTTC. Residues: CASSSGQEDTF.

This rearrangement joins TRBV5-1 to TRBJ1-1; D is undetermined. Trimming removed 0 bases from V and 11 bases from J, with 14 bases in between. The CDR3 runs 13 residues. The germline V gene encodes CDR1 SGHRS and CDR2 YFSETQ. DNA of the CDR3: TGCGCCAGCAGCTTGGGACCGCCTCTTGAGGCTTTCTTT. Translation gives CASSLGPPLEAFF.

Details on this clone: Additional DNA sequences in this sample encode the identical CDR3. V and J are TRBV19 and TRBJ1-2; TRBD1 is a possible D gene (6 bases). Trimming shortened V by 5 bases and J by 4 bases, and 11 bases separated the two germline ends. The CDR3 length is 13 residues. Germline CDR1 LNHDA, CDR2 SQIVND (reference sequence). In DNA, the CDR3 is TGTGCCAGTAGTGGAACAGGGCGCTATGGCTACACCTTC. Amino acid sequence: CASSGTGRYGYTF.